This T cell receptor beta chain was captured by sequencing in a study of T cell changes during pregnancy in multiple sclerosis. This CDR3 is built from 12 residues. V was trimmed by 8 bases and J by 10 bases, leaving 17 bases between them. The germline CDR1 and CDR2 sequences are MNHEY and SMNVEV (reference sequence). Sequenced by immunoSEQ multiplex PCR; TCRdb stores in-frame clones only, minus some. Among about 40,000 clones listed, roughly 88% were seen once. The V and J genes are TRBV27 and TRBJ1-1; no clear D. This specimen was peripheral blood, taken in the first trimester of pregnancy. This sequence was found in a female donor in good health, enrolled as a control in a pregnancy study. The CDR3 nucleotides are TGTGCCAGCCTTGGCGGTGCTGCCGGAGCTTTCTTT. It codes for CASLGGAAGAFF.